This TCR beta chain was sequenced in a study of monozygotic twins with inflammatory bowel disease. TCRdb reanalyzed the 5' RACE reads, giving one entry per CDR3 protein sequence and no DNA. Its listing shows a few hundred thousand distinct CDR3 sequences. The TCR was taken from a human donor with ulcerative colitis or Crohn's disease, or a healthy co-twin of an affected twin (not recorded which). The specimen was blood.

The CDR3 here is CASSLGDYSYNSPLHF. The chain employs TRBV5-1 and TRBJ1-6. This CDR3 is 16 amino acids long. The germline V gene has CDR1 SGHRS and CDR2 YFSETQ.